The 22 T cell receptor beta chains given below trace back to one sample, sequenced in a study of T cell responses to AZD1222 COVID-19 vaccine. TCRdb's copy holds only in-frame clones and misses some; the assay was immunoSEQ multiplex PCR. The table includes more than 60,000 clones, about 83% detected once. Material: peripheral blood, obtained 28 days after the second AZD1222 dose. Source of these receptors: an adult who received the AZD1222 COVID-19 vaccine.

The CDR3 DNA reads TGCGCCACCGCGGACAGTCGAAGTACAGATACGCAGTATTTT. Translated, it gives CATADSRSTDTQYF. The V call is TRBV5-1, the J call TRBJ2-3; tentatively, D is TRBD1 (6 bases). The CDR3 consists of 14 residues. The germline CDR1 and CDR2 sequences are SGHRS and YFSETQ. V lost 9 bases to trimming and J lost 3 bases, with 17 bases between them. The variable domain in full, with the rest retrieved from reference TRBV5-1 and TRBJ2-3, is KAGVTQTPRYLIKTRGQQVTLSCSPISGHRSVSWYQQTPGQGLQFLFEYFSETQRNKGNFPGRFSGRQFSNSRSEMNVSTLELGDSALYLCATADSRSTDTQYFGPGTRLTVL.

The chain links TRBV29-1 to TRBJ2-2; 10 nucleotides line up with TRBD2. With 7 bases clipped from V and 4 bases from J, the junction kept 6 bases outside the gene matches. CDR3 size: 14 residues. Germline CDR1 reads SQVTM; CDR2 reads ANQGSEA. The CDR3 sequence is CSAGGLASTGELFF. DNA for the CDR3: TGCAGCGCGGGGGGACTAGCGTCCACCGGGGAGCTGTTTTTT.

The V gene is TRBV19, the J gene TRBJ1-1; unclear D gene. Trimming shortened V by 5 bases and J by 1 base, and 5 bases separated the two germline ends. CDR1 is LNHDA, CDR2 SQIVND, per germline (reference sequence). CDR3 size: 12 residues. In DNA, the CDR3 is TGTGCCAGTAGTGTCTGGAACACTGAAGCTTTCTTT. This gives the protein CASSVWNTEAFF.

The V call is TRBV30, the J call TRBJ2-7; 9 bases map to TRBD1. Germline CDR1 GTSNPN, CDR2 SVGIG (reference sequence). This CDR3 has 13 amino acids. Trimming removed 4 bases from V and 2 bases from J; junction bases left unmatched: 3. The CDR3 DNA reads TGTGCCTGGACGGGGACAGGGACCTACGAGCAGTACTTC. Its translation is CAWTGTGTYEQYF.

The count of this clone is one. The chain uses TRBV5-1 and TRBJ2-7; D unresolved. The CDR3 extends over 12 amino acids. Germline V gives CDR1 SGHRS, CDR2 YFSETQ. Trimming cost V 4 bases and J 2 bases, with 7 bases left between them. The CDR3 region is CASSIGTYEQYF. DNA of the CDR3: TGCGCCAGCAGCATTGGGACCTACGAGCAGTACTTC.

This rearrangement joins TRBV5-1 to TRBJ2-5, with a weak D call TRBD2 (6 bases). This CDR3 spans 16 amino acids. Trimming shortened V by 4 bases and J by 1 base, and 17 bases separated the two germline ends. CDR1 SGHRS and CDR2 YFSETQ come from the germline V gene. CDR3 loop: CASSTFSGRLQETQYF. CDR3 DNA: TGCGCCAGCAGCACTTTTTCCGGGAGACTCCAAGAGACCCAGTACTTC.

The V and J genes are TRBV28 and TRBJ1-3; TRBD1 matches at 9 bases. J was trimmed by 0 bases and V by 6 bases; bases with no gene match: 12. Per germline, CDR1 MDHEN and CDR2 SYDVKM. This CDR3 has 18 amino acids. The CDR3 nucleotides read TGTGCCAGCAGACGCCCGGGACAGGGACTGAGCTCTGGAAACACCATATATTTT. This sequence encodes CASRRPGQGLSSGNTIYF.

V and J are TRBV4-3 and TRBJ1-3; TRBD1 is a possible D gene (5 bases). The CDR3 covers 15 residues. CDR1 and CDR2 (germline): LGHNA, YSLEER. Between the trimmed V and J ends, which lost 4 bases and 4 bases, there was a span of 14 bases. The CDR3 spells CASSPGANGGNTIYF. CDR3 coding DNA: TGCGCCAGCAGCCCCGGGGCAAACGGCGGAAACACCATATATTTT.

The CDR3 nucleotides are TGTGCCAGCATGTTCCCCAGAGGGGGTTCGACTGGGGCCAACGTCCTGACTTTC. Translating gives CASMFPRGGSTGANVLTF. The V and J genes are TRBV28 and TRBJ2-6, with a possible D match to TRBD1 (6 bases). The CDR3 loop spans 18 amino acids. Germline values: CDR1 MDHEN, CDR2 SYDVKM. Trimming removed 7 bases at V and 2 bases at J, with 21 bases between.

This clone has only a few counts. The rearrangement uses TRBV27 and TRBJ2-1, with D unclear. V lost 5 bases and J lost 4, with 3 bases in between. CDR3 length: 11 residues. Germline V CDR1 and CDR2: MNHEY, SMNVEV (reference sequence). The CDR3 spells CASSRYNEQFF. Here the CDR3 DNA reads TGTGCCAGCAGTCGTTACAATGAGCAGTTCTTC.

V usage is TRBV29-1 and J usage is TRBJ1-2, with D possibly matching TRBD1 (5 bases). The CDR3 totals 13 residues. Germline V gene data show CDR1 as SQVTM and CDR2 as ANQGSEA. V lost 2 bases, J lost 6 bases, and 13 bases lay in between. CDR3 nucleotide sequence: TGCAGCGTTGAAAGGTCTTTAGGGGATGGCTACACCTTC. It translates to CSVERSLGDGYTF.

This clone was counted between two and nine times. The chain combines TRBV28 with TRBJ2-7, with D possibly being TRBD1 or TRBD2 (6 bases each). Germline V CDR1 and CDR2: MDHEN, SYDVKM. V lost 9 bases and J lost 0, with 15 bases in between. The CDR3 loop spans 14 amino acids. In DNA form, the CDR3 reads TGTGCCAGTCGGAAACAGGGACTCTCCTACGAGCAGTACTTC. This sequence encodes CASRKQGLSYEQYF. Combining the CDR3 with reference TRBV28 and TRBJ2-7 gives the whole variable domain DVKVTQSSRYLVKRTGEKVFLECVQDMDHENMFWYRQDPGLGLRLIYFSYDVKMKEKGDIPEGYSVSREKKERFSLILESASTNQTSMYLCASRKQGLSYEQYFGPGTRLTVT.

This rearrangement joins TRBV7-8 to TRBJ1-1, with D hard to call. V was pared by 4 bases and J by 4 bases, with 7 bases between. This CDR3 has 12 amino acids. Germline CDR1 reads SGHVS; CDR2 reads FQNEAQ. The CDR3 reads CASSWNFTEAFF. The CDR3 region has the DNA TGTGCCAGCAGCTGGAACTTCACTGAAGCTTTCTTT. Looking up the rest from reference TRBV7-8 and TRBJ1-1 gives the full variable domain: GAGVSQSPRYKVAKRGQDVALRCDPISGHVSLFWYQQALGQGPEFLTYFQNEAQLDKSGLPSDRFFAERPEGSVSTLKIQRTQQEDSAVYLCASSWNFTEAFFGQGTRLTVV.

The CDR3 DNA reads TGTGCCAGCAGCTTGTTAGGGGTGAATTCACCCCTCCACTTT. It yields the protein CASSLLGVNSPLHF. This sequence joins TRBV5-4 and TRBJ1-6; D is perhaps TRBD1 (5 bases). Germline CDR1 reads SGHNT; CDR2 reads YYREEE (reference sequence). The V and J ends lost 1 base and 7 bases respectively, with 9 bases between them. The CDR3 consists of 14 residues.

The chain couples TRBV6-2 or TRBV6-3 to TRBJ2-7, with 9 bases aligning to TRBD1. Germline lookup yields CDR1 MNHEY and CDR2 SVGEGT. The CDR3 extends over 16 amino acids. The V segment lost 3 bases and the J segment 0 bases; nucleotides outside the gene matches: 6. The CDR3 nucleotides read TGTGCCAGCAGTTATATTTCGGACAGGGGCTCCTACGAGCAGTACTTC. It is translated as CASSYISDRGSYEQYF.

This chain connects TRBV11-2 to TRBJ1-6; D gene uncertain. The germline V gene has CDR1 SGHAT and CDR2 FQNNGV. Trimming removed 4 bases from V and 5 bases from J, with 15 bases in between. CDR3 length: 16 residues. This CDR3 is CASSWGAGQNNSPLHF. Here the CDR3 DNA reads TGTGCCAGCAGCTGGGGAGCTGGGCAGAATAATTCACCCCTCCACTTT.

The genes are TRBV19 and TRBJ2-3; 11 nucleotides agree with TRBD1. The germline CDR1 and CDR2 sequences are LNHDA and SQIVND (reference sequence). Trimming removed 5 bases from V and 6 bases from J; junction bases left unmatched: 7. CDR3 size: 15 residues. CDR3 protein: CASSYTGTGGDTQYF. For the CDR3, the DNA is TGTGCCAGTAGTTACACCGGGACAGGGGGGGATACGCAGTATTTT. Combining the CDR3 with reference TRBV19 and TRBJ2-3 gives the whole variable domain DGGITQSPKYLFRKEGQNVTLSCEQNLNHDAMYWYRQDPGQGLRLIYYSQIVNDFQKGDIAEGYSVSREKKESFPLTVTSAQKNPTAFYLCASSYTGTGGDTQYFGPGTRLTVL.

The count of this clone is one. J is TRBJ1-1 and V is TRBV28, with a tentative D call TRBD1 (5 bases). V lost 4 bases to trimming and J lost 1 base, with 13 bases between them. In germline, CDR1 is MDHEN, CDR2 SYDVKM. The CDR3 consists of 15 residues. CDR3 sequence reads: CASSYWGTSNTEAFF. The CDR3 DNA is TGTGCCAGCAGTTATTGGGGCACCTCGAACACTGAAGCTTTCTTT.

The chain has TRBV10-3 and TRBJ1-6, with D unresolved. V dropped 2 bases and J dropped 8 bases, with 10 bases sitting between them. Germline V gene sequence: CDR1 ENHRY, CDR2 SYGVKD. The CDR3 has 14 residues. The DNA for the CDR3 is TGTGCCATCAGTGAGGCGGACGGCCATTCACCCCTCCACTTT. It translates to CAISEADGHSPLHF.

The genes are TRBV12-3 or TRBV12-4 and TRBJ1-1; no clear D gene. V was trimmed by 8 bases and J by 0 bases, leaving 10 bases between them. The length of the CDR3 is 13 residues. CDR3 DNA: TGTGCCAGCTTACGTGGGTTGAACACTGAAGCTTTCTTT. It codes for CASLRGLNTEAFF.

This clone has a single count. The CDR3 sequence: CASSFGGGPYEQYF. As DNA, the CDR3 is TGTGCCAGCAGCTTCGGGGGGGGACCCTACGAGCAGTACTTC. J is TRBJ2-7 and V is TRBV11-2; 8 bases are shared with TRBD2. V was clipped by 3 bases and J by 2 bases; unmatched bases: 3. Per the germline V gene, CDR1 is SGHAT and CDR2 is FQNNGV. This CDR3 contains 14 residues.

With regard to this clone: This sample includes further DNA sequences coding for the same CDR3. The gene calls are TRBV30 and TRBJ1-2; D unresolved. Germline V lookup: CDR1 GTSNPN, CDR2 SVGIG (reference sequence). The germline V and J ends were trimmed by 0 bases and 0 bases, with 8 bases remaining between them. This CDR3 is 14 amino acids long. CDR3 nucleotide sequence: TGTGCCTGGAGTGTTGGGCATTCTAACTATGGCTACACCTTC. Residues: CAWSVGHSNYGYTF. Using reference TRBV30 and TRBJ1-2 for the parts outside the CDR3, the full variable domain is SQTIHQWPATLVQPVGSPLSLECTVEGTSNPNLYWYRQAAGRGLQLLFYSVGIGQISSEVPQNLSASRPQDRQFILSSKKLLLSDSGFYLCAWSVGHSNYGYTFGSGTRLTVV.